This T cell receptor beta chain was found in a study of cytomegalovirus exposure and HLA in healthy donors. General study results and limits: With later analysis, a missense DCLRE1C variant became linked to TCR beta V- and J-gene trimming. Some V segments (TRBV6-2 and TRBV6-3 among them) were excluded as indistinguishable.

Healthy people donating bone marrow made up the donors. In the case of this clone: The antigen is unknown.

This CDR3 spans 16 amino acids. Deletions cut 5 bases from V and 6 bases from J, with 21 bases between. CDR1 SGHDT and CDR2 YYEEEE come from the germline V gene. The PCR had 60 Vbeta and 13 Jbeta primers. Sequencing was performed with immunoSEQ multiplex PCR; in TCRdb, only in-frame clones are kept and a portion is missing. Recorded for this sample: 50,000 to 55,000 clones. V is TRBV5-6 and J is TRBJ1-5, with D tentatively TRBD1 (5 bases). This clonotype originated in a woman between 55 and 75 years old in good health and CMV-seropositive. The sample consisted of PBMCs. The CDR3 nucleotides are TGTGCCAGCAGTTCAGGGTTGGGGGGTTTTGGTCAGCCCCAGCATTTT. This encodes CASSSGLGGFGQPQHF.